What follows is one T cell receptor beta chain and its context. Its specificity is unknown. This entry is derived from a study of CD4 T cells in relation to SARS-CoV-2 and coronaviruses. Assay used: immunoSEQ multiplex PCR; TCRdb lists only in-frame clones, some missing. The data show about 26,000 clones, 65% to 80% seen once. Before the COVID-19 pandemic, during about 2011-2019, CD4+ T cells were taken from unexposed donors. The cells were cultured for 10 days before CD4+ T cells were isolated. The CDR3 loop spans 11 amino acids. Trimming removed 5 bases from V and 9 bases from J, with 10 bases in between. Germline V gene lookup returns CDR1 SGHVS and CDR2 FQNEAQ.

This TCR was recovered from a human donor in good health. Sequencing input: CD4+ T cells from PBMCs, cultured in vitro. J is TRBJ2-5 and V is TRBV7-8, with TRBD2 as a possible D gene (6 bases). The CDR3 DNA is TGTGCCAGCAGCCGTGGGACTCCCCAGTACTTC. Protein: CASSRGTPQYF.